What follows are 9 T cell receptor beta chains derived from one specimen sequenced in a study of T cells in women clearing cervical HPV infection. Some clones are missing from TCRdb's copy, which holds only in-frame ones; the method was immunoSEQ multiplex PCR. The repertoire table contains more than 30,000 clones. Sequencing was performed on blood buffy coat. Receptors originate from a woman between 18 and 70 years old with a cervical HPV16 infection that either progressed to CIN3+ or cleared (not recorded which).

About this clone itself: Read coverage stops 3 residues before the CDR3 terminus; the germline J gene supplies the remainder. The chain links TRBV7-3 to TRBJ2-2, with D possibly being TRBD1 (5 bases). CDR3 length equals 17 residues. CDR1 is SGHTA and CDR2 is FQGTGA in the germline V gene. The sequenced CDR3 bases are TGTGCCAGCAGCTTAGATCCTCAGTACTCTGGGGCCAACGTG. It codes for CASSLDPQYSGANV. In full, the CDR3 is CASSLDPQYSGANVLFF.

To note about this clone: Read data end 3 residues before the CDR3 end; the end is taken from the germline J gene. The chain joins TRBV18 to TRBJ2-7; 8 bases align to TRBD1. V lost 6 bases and J lost 2; bases outside the gene matches: 6. Germline V lookup: CDR1 KGHSH, CDR2 LQKENI. This CDR3 comprises 14 residues. Partial CDR3 DNA: TGTGCCAGCTCCCGGACAGGGACCCCCTACGAG. This gives the protein CASSRTGTPYE. In full, the CDR3 reads CASSRTGTPYEQYF.

Concerning this clone: The CDR3 end lies 3 residues beyond the end of the read and is filled in from the germline J gene. The chain has TRBV19 and TRBJ2-3; TRBD1 matches 10 bases. Germline CDR1 is LNHDA and CDR2 is SQIVND (reference sequence). V was pared by 3 bases and J by 3 bases, with 0 bases of the junction left unmatched. The length of the CDR3 is 14 residues. CDR3 bases read: TGTGCCAGTAGTATGGGACAGGGGACAGATACG. It codes for CASSMGQGTDT. From start to end, the CDR3 is CASSMGQGTDTQYF.

To note about this clone: The read terminates 3 residues ahead of where the CDR3 ends, so the germline J gene completes it. V usage is TRBV6-2 or TRBV6-3 and J usage is TRBJ1-2; D is undetermined. This CDR3 spans 13 amino acids. Germline V gene data show CDR1 as MNHEY and CDR2 as SVGEGT. CDR3 bases read: TGTGCCAGCAGGCCTACTAGCGTAGATACC. Encoded protein: CASRPTSVDT. The entire CDR3 sequence reads CASRPTSVDTYTF.

CDR3 sequence reads: CASSLQGQGAMDTQYF. The CDR3 DNA, read in part, is TGCGCCAGCAGCCTCCAGGGACAGGGGGCTATGGATACG. The chain combines TRBV5-1 with TRBJ2-3; 12 bases agree with TRBD1. The CDR3 end falls 3 residues outside the read, so it is completed with the germline J gene. The CDR3 sequence is 16 residues long. The germline CDR1 and CDR2 sequences are SGHRS and YFSETQ. Trimming removed 4 bases from V and 6 bases from J; junction bases left unmatched: 9.

Remarks on this clone: Read data end 3 residues before the CDR3 end; the end is taken from the germline J gene. Other DNA sequences from this sample encode an identical CDR3 as well. The V call is TRBV19, the J call TRBJ2-3; 8 bases map to TRBD2. Trimming cost V 7 bases and J 0 bases; bases outside gene matches: 18. This CDR3 comprises 19 residues. Germline CDR1 and CDR2: LNHDA and SQIVND (reference sequence). The sequenced part of the CDR3 DNA is TGTGCCAGTAACCCGGGCAGCGGGGGCGCAGCTACTAGCACAGATACG. This codes for CASNPGSGGAATSTDT. The entire CDR3 protein is CASNPGSGGAATSTDTQYF.

A remark on this clone: The CDR3 end falls 3 residues outside the read, so it is completed with the germline J gene. This sequence joins TRBV4-2 and TRBJ2-5; possibly TRBD2 for D (6 bases). CDR1 and CDR2 (germline): LGHNA, YNFKEQ. V was cut by 0 bases and J by 4 bases, with 12 bases left in between. CDR3 length equals 15 residues. The covered CDR3 bases are TGTGCCAGCAGCCAAGACCCTGGGACTCTAGAGACC. This codes for CASSQDPGTLET. The complete CDR3 reads CASSQDPGTLETQYF.

Remarks on this clone: The read stops 3 residues short of the end of the CDR3; the missing end is completed from the germline J gene. V is TRBV18 and J is TRBJ1-2, with TRBD1 as a possible D gene (6 bases). Per germline, CDR1 KGHSH and CDR2 LQKENI. The CDR3 consists of 16 residues. CDR3 DNA, as far as it was read: TGTGCCAGCTCACCTCGCCAAGGGGGATCCTACAATGAC. It is translated as CASSPRQGGSYND. In full, the CDR3 reads CASSPRQGGSYNDYTF.

In the case of this clone: The read finishes 3 residues shy of the CDR3 end, and the germline J gene is used to complete it. The rearrangement uses TRBV29-1 and TRBJ2-3; the match to TRBD2 covers 9 bases. The CDR3 contains 14 residues. The V segment lost 6 bases and the J segment 0 bases; nucleotides outside the gene matches: 4. Per germline, CDR1 SQVTM and CDR2 ANQGSEA. The covered CDR3 bases are TGCAGCGTCGAGCGGGGGGTGAGCACAGATACG. It encodes CSVERGVSTDT. The whole CDR3 protein reads CSVERGVSTDTQYF.